The 3 T cell receptor beta chains below come from one sample, sequenced in a study of control samples from healthy donors and cancer patients. Only in-frame clones appear in the TCRdb table, and some are missing; sequencing was by immunoSEQ multiplex PCR. The table shows approximately 120,000 clones, with about nine tenths occurring only once. Material for sequencing was blood. These receptors were obtained from a human donor in good health. The donor label of this sample is uncertain.

This clone was seen only once. This rearrangement joins TRBV6-5 to TRBJ1-5; D unclear. Trimming took off 10 bases at V and 0 bases at J, with 13 bases between the two ends. CDR1 MNHEY and CDR2 SVGAGI come from the germline V gene. The CDR3 runs to 14 residues. This CDR3 is CATTQEYSNQPQHF. Here the CDR3 DNA reads TGTGCCACTACACAAGAGTATAGCAATCAGCCCCAGCATTTT.

The gene calls are TRBV5-1 and TRBJ1-4; 8 bases fit TRBD1. The CDR3 contains 16 residues. Germline V lookup: CDR1 SGHRS, CDR2 YFSETQ. V was pared by 4 bases and J by 3 bases, with 8 bases of the junction left unmatched. CDR3 amino acids: CASSLALTGANEKLFF. The DNA of the CDR3 is TGCGCCAGCAGCCTGGCGTTGACAGGGGCTAATGAAAAACTGTTTTTT. Full variable domain (outside the CDR3, taken from reference TRBV5-1 and TRBJ1-4): KAGVTQTPRYLIKTRGQQVTLSCSPISGHRSVSWYQQTPGQGLQFLFEYFSETQRNKGNFPGRFSGRQFSNSRSEMNVSTLELGDSALYLCASSLALTGANEKLFFGSGTQLSVL.

The chain combines TRBV5-4 with TRBJ2-3; D is possibly TRBD2 (6 bases). The germline V gene encodes CDR1 SGHNT and CDR2 YYREEE (reference sequence). V was trimmed by 4 bases and J by 0 bases, leaving 12 bases between them. CDR3 size: 15 residues. The CDR3 DNA reads TGTGCCAGCAGCCTGCTGGCGGGGAGCACAGATACGCAGTATTTT. Protein: CASSLLAGSTDTQYF.